The next 15 T cell receptor beta chains were all read from a single sample in a study of Graves' ophthalmopathy and Graves' hyperthyroidism (dated by TCRdb to 2016 to 2018). Instrument used: Illumina HiSeq 2000. For repertoire sequencing, the TCR beta CDR3 regions were amplified from RNA transcripts. The first round of RT-PCR was done with HTBI primers and the Qiagen OneStep RT-PCR kit, and was followed by a second round of multiplex PCR, then size selection and purification. Using fastp trimming at Q25 and MiXCR clonotype assembly, TCRdb reanalyzed the public sequencing data and kept in-frame beta chains. Each CDR3 protein gets just one entry, which takes the most common genes and DNA from the rows behind it. The sample data list some 350,000 distinct CDR3 sequences, and approximately 18% of these were observed just once. 2.4% of the sample rests with the top ten. The sample was peripheral blood. The receptors stem from an adult woman with stable Graves' hyperthyroidism.

The rearrangement joins TRBV3-1 to TRBJ2-7; 7 bases are a match to TRBD2. Germline CDR1 and CDR2: LGHDT and YNNKEL (reference sequence). V lost 0 bases to trimming and J lost 3 bases; unmatched junction nucleotides: 5. The CDR3 covers 15 residues. The CDR3 is CASSQDSSGYYEQYF. Here the CDR3 DNA reads TGTGCCAGCAGCCAAGATTCTAGCGGATACTACGAGCAGTACTTC.

Of note for this clonotype: This may stem from a read error, because a much larger clone lies one nucleotide away. The CDR3 does not end in the conserved phenylalanine or tryptophan, so this is likely a read error. The genes are TRBV28 and TRBJ1-1; maybe TRBD1 (5 bases). The CDR3 has 15 amino acids. The ends were cut back, 3 bases at V and 4 bases at J, with 15 bases in the middle. Germline CDR1 is MDHEN and CDR2 is SYDVKM. In DNA, the CDR3 is TGTGCCAGCAGTTTGACCCATTGGGGGAGCACTGAAGCTTTCTTG. Its translation is CASSLTHWGSTEAFL.

This clonotype was detected ten times or more. The chain uses TRBV9 and TRBJ1-1; D not resolved. This CDR3 comprises 14 residues. Trimming shortened V by 0 bases and J by 4 bases, and 10 bases separated the two germline ends. The germline V gene encodes CDR1 SGDLS and CDR2 YYNGEE. CDR3 loop: CASSVDPSRTEAFF. In DNA form, the CDR3 reads TGTGCCAGCAGCGTAGATCCCTCGCGCACTGAAGCTTTCTTT.

The J gene is TRBJ1-2, the V gene TRBV20-1, with TRBD1 identical over 10 bases. CDR1 DFQATT and CDR2 SNEGSKA come from the germline V gene (reference sequence). Unmatched junction bases numbered 9, after V lost 1 base and J lost 4 bases. This CDR3 comprises 16 residues. The CDR3 region has the DNA TGCAGTGCTAGAGGGTGGACAGGGGGAAGGATCTATGGCTACACCTTC. Amino acids: CSARGWTGGRIYGYTF.

The V gene is TRBV4-3, the J gene TRBJ2-2; D possibly corresponds to TRBD1 (5 bases). V dropped 0 bases and J dropped 1 base, with 12 bases sitting between them. Germline CDR1 LGHNA, CDR2 YSLEER. The CDR3 loop spans 17 amino acids. In nucleotides, the CDR3 is TGCGCCAGCAGCCAAGAAGTGGAGACAGTGAACACCGGGGAGCTGTTTTTT. The encoded protein is CASSQEVETVNTGELFF.

This clonotype was recorded at least ten times. V and J are TRBV27 and TRBJ2-7; tentatively, D is TRBD2 (5 bases). Trimming stripped 3 bases from V and 3 bases from J, with 12 bases between. This CDR3 comprises 14 residues. Germline lookup yields CDR1 MNHEY and CDR2 SMNVEV (reference sequence). The CDR3 loop is CASSLSGIHYEQYF. CDR3 nucleotide sequence: TGTGCCAGCAGTTTGTCCGGGATCCACTACGAGCAGTACTTC.

There are a few counts of this clonotype. The V and J genes are TRBV12-3 or TRBV12-4 and TRBJ2-5; possible D gene TRBD1, 6 bases. The CDR3 loop spans 14 amino acids. V lost 5 bases, J lost 1 base, and 11 bases lay in between. The DNA for the CDR3 is TGTGCCAGCAGTGCAGGGGACCCCCAAGAGACCCAGTACTTC. Its protein is CASSAGDPQETQYF.

Many counts were recorded for this clonotype. As DNA, the CDR3 is TGTGCCATCAGTGAGGGCAGGGTAGATGGCTACACCTTC. Its translation is CAISEGRVDGYTF. The chain recombines TRBV10-3 with TRBJ1-2; D is perhaps TRBD1 (5 bases). The CDR3 is 13 amino acids. Germline lookup yields CDR1 ENHRY and CDR2 SYGVKD. V shed 2 bases and J shed 6 bases, with 10 bases lying between them.

Many counts were recorded for this clonotype. V is TRBV19 and J is TRBJ1-1, with 7 bases aligning to TRBD1. Looked up from germline, CDR1 is LNHDA and CDR2 is SQIVND (reference sequence). After removal of 5 bases from V and 1 base from J, the junction contained 4 bases not matched to a gene. The length of the CDR3 is 14 residues. The CDR3 protein is CASSFGQANTEAFF. The DNA of the CDR3 is TGTGCCAGTAGTTTCGGACAGGCGAACACTGAAGCTTTCTTT.

This clonotype was observed many times. The chain combines TRBV7-8 with TRBJ2-7; D is undetermined. The CDR3 is 13 residues long. In germline, CDR1 is SGHVS, CDR2 FQNEAQ. V lost 6 bases, J lost 2 bases, and 11 bases lay in between. The CDR3 loop is CASRSRAAYEQYF. CDR3 DNA sequence: TGTGCCAGCAGATCAAGAGCCGCCTACGAGCAGTACTTC.

This clonotype turned up a few times. The gene calls are TRBV4-2 and TRBJ1-2; D not certain. The CDR3 runs to 15 residues. V lost 0 bases and J 4 bases, leaving 12 bases between the germline ends. Germline CDR1 LGHNA, CDR2 YNFKEQ. The CDR3: CASSQDPVGRYGYTF. In DNA, the CDR3 is TGTGCCAGCAGCCAAGATCCTGTCGGCCGCTATGGCTACACCTTC.

This clonotype was seen repeatedly, ten times or more. V is TRBV5-1 and J is TRBJ1-2, with a possible D match to TRBD1 (6 bases). The length of the CDR3 is 13 residues. V was cut by 3 bases and J by 6 bases, with 12 bases left in between. Per the germline V gene, CDR1 is SGHRS and CDR2 is YFSETQ. CDR3 coding DNA: TGCGCCAGCAGCTCTCTAAGGACAGATGGCTACACCTTC. Translated: CASSSLRTDGYTF.

This clonotype was detected many times. The rearrangement uses TRBV6-1 and TRBJ1-1; possibly TRBD1 for D (5 bases). V lost 6 bases and J 4 bases, leaving 18 bases between the germline ends. CDR1 is MNHNS, CDR2 SASEGT, per germline. The CDR3 contains 15 residues. The DNA of the CDR3 is TGTGCCAGCAGCCCAAGTTTCAGGGTTGTCACTGAAGCTTTCTTT. Translation gives CASSPSFRVVTEAFF.

In this sample, this clonotype turned up many times. The V call is TRBV27, the J call TRBJ1-2; possibly TRBD1 for D (6 bases). Trimming left V 10 bases short and J 5 bases short, with 23 bases between. The CDR3 is made up of 15 amino acids. The germline CDR1 and CDR2 sequences are MNHEY and SMNVEV (reference sequence). The CDR3 is CATLTPAGRGYGYTF. CDR3 nucleotides: TGTGCCACCCTGACCCCCGCGGGGAGGGGGTATGGCTACACCTTC.

This clonotype was counted at least ten times. The gene calls are TRBV14 and TRBJ1-1, with D tentatively TRBD1 (6 bases). The germline gives CDR1 SGHDN, CDR2 FVKESK. Trimming took off 6 bases at V and 4 bases at J, with 15 bases between the two ends. The CDR3 spans 14 residues. The CDR3 DNA follows: TGTGCCAGCAGACAACAGGGCCGGAGCACTGAAGCTTTCTTT. Residues: CASRQQGRSTEAFF.